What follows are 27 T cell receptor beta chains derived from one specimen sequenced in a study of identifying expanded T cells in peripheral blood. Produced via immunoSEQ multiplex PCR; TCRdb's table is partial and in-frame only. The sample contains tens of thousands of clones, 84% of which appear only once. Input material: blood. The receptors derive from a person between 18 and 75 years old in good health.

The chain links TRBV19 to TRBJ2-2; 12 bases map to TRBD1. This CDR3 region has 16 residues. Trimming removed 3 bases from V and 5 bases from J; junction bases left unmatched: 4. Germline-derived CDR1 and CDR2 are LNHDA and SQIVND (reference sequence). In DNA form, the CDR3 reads TGTGCCAGTAGTATGGGACAGGGGGCAGGTACCGGGGAGCTGTTTTTT. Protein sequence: CASSMGQGAGTGELFF. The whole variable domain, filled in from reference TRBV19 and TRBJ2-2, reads DGGITQSPKYLFRKEGQNVTLSCEQNLNHDAMYWYRQDPGQGLRLIYYSQIVNDFQKGDIAEGYSVSREKKESFPLTVTSAQKNPTAFYLCASSMGQGAGTGELFFGEGSRLTVL.

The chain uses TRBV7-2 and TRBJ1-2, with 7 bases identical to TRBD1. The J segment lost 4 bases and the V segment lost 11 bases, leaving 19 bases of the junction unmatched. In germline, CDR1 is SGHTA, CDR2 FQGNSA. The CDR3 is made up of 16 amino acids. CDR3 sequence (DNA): TGTGCCGGATCCGGGACAGTAGGCGAAGTAGGCTATGGCTACACCTTC. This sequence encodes CAGSGTVGEVGYGYTF.

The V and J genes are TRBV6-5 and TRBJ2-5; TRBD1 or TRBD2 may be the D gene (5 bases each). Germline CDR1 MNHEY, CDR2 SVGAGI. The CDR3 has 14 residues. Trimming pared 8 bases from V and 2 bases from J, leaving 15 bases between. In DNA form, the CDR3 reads TGTGCCAGCGGGGGAACTGGAGCACAAGAGACCCAGTACTTC. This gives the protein CASGGTGAQETQYF.

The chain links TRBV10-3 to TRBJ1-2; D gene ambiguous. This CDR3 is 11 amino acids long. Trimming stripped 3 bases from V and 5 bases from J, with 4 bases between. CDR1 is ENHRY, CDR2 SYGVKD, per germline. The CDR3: CAISEMYGYTF. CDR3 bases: TGTGCCATCAGTGAAATGTATGGCTACACCTTC.

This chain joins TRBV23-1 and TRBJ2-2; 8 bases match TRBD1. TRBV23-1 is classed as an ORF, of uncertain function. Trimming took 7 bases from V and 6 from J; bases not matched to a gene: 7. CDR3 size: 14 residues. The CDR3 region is CASNMQGAAGELFF. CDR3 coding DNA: TGCGCCAGCAACATGCAGGGGGCGGCCGGGGAGCTGTTTTTT.

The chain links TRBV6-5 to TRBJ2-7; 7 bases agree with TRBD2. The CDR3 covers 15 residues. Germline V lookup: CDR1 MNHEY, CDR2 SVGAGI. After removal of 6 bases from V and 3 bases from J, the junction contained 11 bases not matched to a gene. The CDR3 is CASRRIEGLDYEQYF. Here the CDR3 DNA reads TGTGCCAGCAGGAGAATTGAAGGACTAGACTACGAGCAGTACTTC.

The DNA of the CDR3 is TGCGCCAGCAGCCAAGATATGCGGGAGAACACTGAAGCTTTCTTT. Residues: CASSQDMRENTEAFF. The chain joins TRBV4-3 to TRBJ1-1, with no clear D. With 0 bases removed from V and 1 base from J, the gap between germline ends came to 9 bases. The CDR3 is 15 residues long. CDR1 and CDR2 (germline): LGHNA, YSLEER.

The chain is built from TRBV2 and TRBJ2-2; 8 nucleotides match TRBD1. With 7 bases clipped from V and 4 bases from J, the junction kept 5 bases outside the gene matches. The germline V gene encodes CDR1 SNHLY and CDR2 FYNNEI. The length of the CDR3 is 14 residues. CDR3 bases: TGTGCCAGCAAGTGGACAGGGAGCACCGGGGAGCTGTTTTTT. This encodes CASKWTGSTGELFF.

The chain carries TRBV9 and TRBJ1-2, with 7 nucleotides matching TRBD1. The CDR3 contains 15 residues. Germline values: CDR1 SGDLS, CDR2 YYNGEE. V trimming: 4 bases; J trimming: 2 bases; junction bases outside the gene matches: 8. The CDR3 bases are TGTGCCAGCAGCCGAATCGGACAGGCCAACTATGGCTACACCTTC. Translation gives CASSRIGQANYGYTF.

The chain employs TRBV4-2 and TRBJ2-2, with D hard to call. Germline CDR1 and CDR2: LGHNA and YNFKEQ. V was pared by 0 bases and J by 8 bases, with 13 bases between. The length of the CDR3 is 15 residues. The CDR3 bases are TGTGCCAGCAGCCAAGATCACACCAGGTCGGGGGAGCTGTTTTTT. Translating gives CASSQDHTRSGELFF.

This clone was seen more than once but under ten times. The CDR3: CASSLGGPTGELFF. In DNA form, the CDR3 reads TGTGCCAGCAGCTTGGGGGGCCCCACCGGGGAGCTGTTTTTT. This chain links TRBV7-2 with TRBJ2-2; D may correspond to TRBD1 or TRBD2 (6 bases each). Germline loops: CDR1 SGHTA, CDR2 FQGNSA. There are 14 residues in the CDR3. The ends were cut back, 3 bases at V and 4 bases at J, with 9 bases in the middle. The full variable domain, its missing parts supplied by reference TRBV7-2 and TRBJ2-2, is GAGVSQSPSNKVTEKGKDVELRCDPISGHTALYWYRQSLGQGLEFLIYFQGNSAPDKSGLPSDRFSAERTGGSVSTLTIQRTQQEDSAVYLCASSLGGPTGELFFGEGSRLTVL.

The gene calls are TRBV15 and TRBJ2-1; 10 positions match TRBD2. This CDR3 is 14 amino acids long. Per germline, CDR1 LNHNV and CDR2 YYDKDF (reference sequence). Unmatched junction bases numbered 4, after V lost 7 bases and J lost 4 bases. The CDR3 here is CATKAGGSYNEQFF. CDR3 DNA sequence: TGTGCCACCAAAGCGGGAGGGTCGTACAATGAGCAGTTCTTC.

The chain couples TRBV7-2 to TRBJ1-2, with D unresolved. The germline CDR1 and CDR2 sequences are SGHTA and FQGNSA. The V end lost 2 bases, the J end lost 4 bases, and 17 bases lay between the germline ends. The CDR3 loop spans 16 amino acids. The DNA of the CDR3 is TGTGCCAGCAGCTTATATCGGGCGAAGGGAGGCTATGGCTACACCTTC. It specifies CASSLYRAKGGYGYTF. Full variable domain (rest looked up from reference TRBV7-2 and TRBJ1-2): GAGVSQSPSNKVTEKGKDVELRCDPISGHTALYWYRQSLGQGLEFLIYFQGNSAPDKSGLPSDRFSAERTGGSVSTLTIQRTQQEDSAVYLCASSLYRAKGGYGYTFGSGTRLTVV.

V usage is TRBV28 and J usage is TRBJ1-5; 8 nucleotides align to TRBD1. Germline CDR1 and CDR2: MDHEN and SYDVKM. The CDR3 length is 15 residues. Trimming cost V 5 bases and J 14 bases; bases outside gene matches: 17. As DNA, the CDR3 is TGTGCCAGCAGTCCGCCAGCGTCCCGGGACAGGCCAGAGCATTTT. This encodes CASSPPASRDRPEHF.

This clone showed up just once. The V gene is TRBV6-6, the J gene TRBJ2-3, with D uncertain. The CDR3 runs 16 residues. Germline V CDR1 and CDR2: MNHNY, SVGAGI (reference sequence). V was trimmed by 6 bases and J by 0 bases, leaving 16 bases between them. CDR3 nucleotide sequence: TGTGCCAGCAGCCCTAATAGACCCCCTAGCACAGATACGCAGTATTTT. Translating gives CASSPNRPPSTDTQYF.

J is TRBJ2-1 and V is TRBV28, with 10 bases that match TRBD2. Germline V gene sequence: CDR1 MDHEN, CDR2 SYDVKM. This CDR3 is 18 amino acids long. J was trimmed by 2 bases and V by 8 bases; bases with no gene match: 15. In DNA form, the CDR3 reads TGTGCCAGCCCTCCTCTAGGGCTAGCGGGAGAACCCTACAATGAGCAGTTCTTC. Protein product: CASPPLGLAGEPYNEQFF.

The CDR3 DNA sequence: TGTGCCAGCCGTGATCCAGGGGGCTCCTATGGCTACACCTTC. The encoded protein is CASRDPGGSYGYTF. The chain recombines TRBV6-5 with TRBJ1-2; 8 bases line up with TRBD1. This CDR3 contains 14 residues. The junction had 9 bases not matched to a gene; V was cut back by 8 bases and J by 4 bases. CDR1 is MNHEY and CDR2 is SVGAGI in the germline V gene.

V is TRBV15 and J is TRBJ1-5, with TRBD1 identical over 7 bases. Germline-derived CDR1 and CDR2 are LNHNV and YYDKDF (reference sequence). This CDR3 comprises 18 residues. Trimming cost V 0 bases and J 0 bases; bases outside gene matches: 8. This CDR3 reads CATSREGKGAYSNQPQHF. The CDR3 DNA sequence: TGTGCCACCAGCAGAGAGGGGAAGGGGGCTTATAGCAATCAGCCCCAGCATTTT.

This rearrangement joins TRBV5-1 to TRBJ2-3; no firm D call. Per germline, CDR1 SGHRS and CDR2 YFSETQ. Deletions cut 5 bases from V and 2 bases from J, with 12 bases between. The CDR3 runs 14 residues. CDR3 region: CASRARELTDTQYF. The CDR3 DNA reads TGCGCCAGCAGGGCTAGAGAGCTCACAGATACGCAGTATTTT.

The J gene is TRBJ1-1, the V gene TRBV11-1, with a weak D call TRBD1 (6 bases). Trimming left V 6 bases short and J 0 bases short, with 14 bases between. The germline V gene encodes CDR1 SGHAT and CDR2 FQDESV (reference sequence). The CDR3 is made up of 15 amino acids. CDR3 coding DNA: TGTGCCAGCAGTCTTCAGGGGTCGCTGAACACTGAAGCTTTCTTT. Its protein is CASSLQGSLNTEAFF.

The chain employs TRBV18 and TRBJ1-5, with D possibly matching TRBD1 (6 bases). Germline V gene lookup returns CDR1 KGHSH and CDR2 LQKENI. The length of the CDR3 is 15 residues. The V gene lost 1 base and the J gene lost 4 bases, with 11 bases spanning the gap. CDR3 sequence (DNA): TGTGCCAGCTCACCACAGGGGGGGATGAATCAGCCCCAGCATTTT. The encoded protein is CASSPQGGMNQPQHF.

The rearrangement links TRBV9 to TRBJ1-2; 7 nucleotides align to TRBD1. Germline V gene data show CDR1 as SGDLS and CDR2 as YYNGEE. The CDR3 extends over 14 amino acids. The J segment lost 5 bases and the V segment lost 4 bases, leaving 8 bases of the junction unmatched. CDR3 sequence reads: CASSTGDSPYGYTF. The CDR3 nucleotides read TGTGCCAGCAGCACCGGGGACAGCCCATATGGCTACACCTTC.

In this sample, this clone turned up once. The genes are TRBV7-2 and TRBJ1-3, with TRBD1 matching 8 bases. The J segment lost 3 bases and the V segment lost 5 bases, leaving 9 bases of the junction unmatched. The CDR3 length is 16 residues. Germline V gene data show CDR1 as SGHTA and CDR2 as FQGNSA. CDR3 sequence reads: CASSESRGRSGNTIYF. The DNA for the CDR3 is TGTGCCAGCAGCGAGTCCAGGGGGCGCAGTGGAAACACCATATATTTT.

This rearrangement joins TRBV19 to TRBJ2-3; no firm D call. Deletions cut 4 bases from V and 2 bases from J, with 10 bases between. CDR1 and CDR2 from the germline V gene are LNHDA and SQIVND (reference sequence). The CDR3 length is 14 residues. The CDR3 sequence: CASSTERSTDTQYF. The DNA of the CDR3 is TGTGCCAGTAGTACGGAGAGGTCCACAGATACGCAGTATTTT.

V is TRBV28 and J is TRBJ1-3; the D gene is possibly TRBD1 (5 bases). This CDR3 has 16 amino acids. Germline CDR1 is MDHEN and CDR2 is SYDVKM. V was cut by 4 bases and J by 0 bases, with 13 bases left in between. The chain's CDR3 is CASSSSTGTSGNTIYF. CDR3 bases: TGTGCCAGCAGTTCATCCACCGGGACCTCTGGAAACACCATATATTTT.

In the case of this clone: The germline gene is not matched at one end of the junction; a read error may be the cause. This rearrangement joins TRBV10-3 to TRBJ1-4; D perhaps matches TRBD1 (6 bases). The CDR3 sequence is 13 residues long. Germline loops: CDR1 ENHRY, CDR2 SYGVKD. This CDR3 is CAIRGGDGEKLFF. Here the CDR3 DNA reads TGTGCGATCAGGGGAGGGGACGGGGAAAAACTGTTTTTT.

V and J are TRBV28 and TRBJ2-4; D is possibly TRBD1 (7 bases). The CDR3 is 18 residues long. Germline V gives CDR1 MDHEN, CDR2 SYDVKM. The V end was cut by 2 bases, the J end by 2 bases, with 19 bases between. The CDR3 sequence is CASSLRIQGGGTKNIQYF. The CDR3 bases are TGTGCCAGCAGTTTACGGATCCAGGGGGGTGGGACCAAAAACATTCAGTACTTC.